These 25 T cell receptor beta chains came from one sample sequenced in a study of T cell clonality in common variable immunodeficiency. The table came from immunoSEQ multiplex PCR; TCRdb's copy has only in-frame clones and leaves some out. There are some 52,000 clones in the sample, none observed a single time. The source material was peripheral blood mononuclear cells. Every receptor here comes from a person aged 18 to 75 in good health.

At least ten counts were recorded for this clone. The read halts 3 residues ahead of the CDR3 end, with the missing end drawn from the germline J gene. The chain carries TRBV29-1 and TRBJ2-7; 12 positions agree with TRBD2. This CDR3 contains 16 residues. CDR1 and CDR2 from the germline V gene are SQVTM and ANQGSEA. J gave up 3 bases and V 5 bases, and 11 bases lay outside the gene matches. The CDR3 loop is CSVYTLLAGGRYEQYF. The sequenced part of the CDR3 DNA is TGCAGCGTTTATACCCTACTAGCGGGAGGCCGCTACGAG.

This clone was seen at least ten times. The missing CDR3 end, 3 residues past where the read stops, is filled in from the germline J gene. The genes are TRBV6-4 and TRBJ2-1, with 10 positions matching TRBD1. This CDR3 region has 15 residues. With 4 bases clipped from V and 0 bases from J, the junction kept 0 bases outside the gene matches. Germline CDR1 reads MRHNA; CDR2 reads SNTAGT. The sequenced part of the CDR3 DNA is TGTGCCAGCAGTGGGACAGGGGGCTCCTACAATGAG. Amino acid sequence: CASSGTGGSYNE. The CDR3 as a whole reads CASSGTGGSYNEQFF.

This clone was counted only a few times. The CDR3 is cut off 3 residues early in the read; its end comes from the germline J gene. V gene TRBV7-2 combines with J gene TRBJ2-7; TRBD2 might be the D (6 bases). Trimming took 3 bases from V and 3 from J, leaving 9 bases between them. Germline V gene sequence: CDR1 SGHTA, CDR2 FQGNSA. This CDR3 is 13 amino acids long. The sequenced part of the CDR3 DNA is TGTGCCAGCAGCTTGACTAGGTACTACGAG. This translates into CASSLTRYYE. The whole CDR3 sequence reads CASSLTRYYEQYF.

The table lists this clone with many counts. The read falls 3 residues short of the CDR3 end, and the missing part is taken from the germline J gene. The chain couples TRBV30 to TRBJ1-3; TRBD1 matches at 7 bases. This CDR3 spans 14 amino acids. Germline CDR1 GTSNPN, CDR2 SVGIG (reference sequence). V shed 0 bases and J 9 bases; nucleotides not matched to a gene: 8. CDR3 DNA, as far as it was read: TGTGCCTGGAGTGTCGGGGGACAGCTTGGCACC. Its protein is CAWSVGGQLGT. The entire CDR3 protein is CAWSVGGQLGTIYF.

This clone was counted ten times or more. The read ends 3 residues early relative to the CDR3; the germline J gene fills the gap. The chain links TRBV18 to TRBJ1-1, with unresolved D. CDR1 and CDR2 from the germline V gene are KGHSH and LQKENI. The V gene lost 4 bases and the J gene lost 0 bases, with 9 bases spanning the gap. The CDR3 runs to 14 residues. CDR3 protein: CASSLAKMNTEAFF. The covered CDR3 bases are TGTGCCAGCTCACTGGCAAAGATGAACACTGAA.

This clone was seen at least ten times. The read falls 3 residues short of the CDR3 end, and the missing part is taken from the germline J gene. J is TRBJ2-1 and V is TRBV7-2; D remains unclear. The V end lost 5 bases, the J end lost 7 bases, and 12 bases lay between the germline ends. CDR3 size: 13 residues. CDR1 is SGHTA, CDR2 FQGNSA, per germline. Partial CDR3 DNA: TGTGCCAGCAGCCTCGTGGCCGGGAATGAG. It translates to CASSLVAGNE. The entire CDR3 is CASSLVAGNEQFF.

This clone came up a few times. The missing CDR3 end, 3 residues past where the read stops, is filled in from the germline J gene. V and J are TRBV19 and TRBJ1-2; D possibly corresponds to TRBD1 (5 bases). This CDR3 has 13 amino acids. Looked up from germline, CDR1 is LNHDA and CDR2 is SQIVND (reference sequence). CDR3 loop: CASSIQGGHDYTF. The DNA read from the CDR3 is TGTGCCAGTAGTATTCAGGGTGGCCACGAC.

The sample holds many counts of this clone. The read halts 3 residues ahead of the CDR3 end, with the missing end drawn from the germline J gene. The V call is TRBV18, the J call TRBJ1-4, with D unclear. Germline assignment: CDR1 KGHSH and CDR2 LQKENI. This CDR3 contains 14 residues. The V end lost 3 bases, the J end lost 3 bases, and 8 bases lay between the germline ends. CDR3 protein: CASSPRASNEKLFF. The sequenced CDR3 bases are TGTGCCAGCTCACCCCGAGCGTCTAATGAAAAA.

At least ten counts were recorded for this clone. The read gets to within 3 residues of the CDR3 end, and the germline J gene fills in the rest. The rearrangement links TRBV19 to TRBJ1-1; D is unclear. Germline V gene lookup returns CDR1 LNHDA and CDR2 SQIVND (reference sequence). The CDR3 has 13 amino acids. Trimming took 3 bases from V and 1 from J, leaving 6 bases between them. The sequenced CDR3 bases are TGTGCCAGTAGTATGAAGGGGAACACTGAA. As protein: CASSMKGNTE. The whole CDR3 sequence reads CASSMKGNTEAFF.

On this clone itself: A read error may account for a junction end that differs from germline. The CDR3 goes on 3 residues after the read ends, and that part is filled in from the germline J gene. The chain has TRBV7-9 and TRBJ2-7; the D gene is possibly TRBD1 (5 bases). The CDR3 contains 12 residues. CDR1 is SEHNR and CDR2 is FQNEAQ in the germline V gene (reference sequence). The chain's CDR3 is CSSSRASYEQYF. The DNA read from the CDR3 is TGTTCCAGCAGCAGGGCCTCCTACGAG.

The table lists this clone with many counts. The missing CDR3 end, 3 residues past where the read stops, is filled in from the germline J gene. The genes are TRBV18 and TRBJ2-3; D call uncertain. Germline lookup yields CDR1 KGHSH and CDR2 LQKENI. Trimming took off 3 bases at V and 6 bases at J, with 7 bases between the two ends. CDR3 size: 12 residues. The DNA read from the CDR3 is TGTGCCAGCTCACCTTTTATGGATACG. Translating gives CASSPFMDT. From start to end, the CDR3 is CASSPFMDTQYF.

This clone was counted at least ten times. The read terminates 3 residues ahead of where the CDR3 ends, so the germline J gene completes it. The sample holds other DNA sequences that translate to the same CDR3. The chain combines TRBV18 with TRBJ1-3; 7 bases are shared with TRBD1. V was pared by 3 bases and J by 0 bases, with 23 bases of the junction left unmatched. This CDR3 spans 22 amino acids. Germline V CDR1 and CDR2: KGHSH, LQKENI. This CDR3 is CASSPGPPLRIRDSYSGNTIYF. Incomplete CDR3 DNA: TGTGCCAGCTCACCGGGACCACCTCTTAGAATACGGGACAGCTACTCTGGAAACACC.

This clone has ten or more counts. The read gets to within 3 residues of the CDR3 end, and the germline J gene fills in the rest. The V and J genes are TRBV5-1 and TRBJ2-7, with 12 bases identical to TRBD2. With 4 bases clipped from V and 4 bases from J, the junction kept 6 bases outside the gene matches. The CDR3 is 15 residues long. Germline V CDR1 and CDR2: SGHRS, YFSETQ. The CDR3 region is CASSPKTSGSYEQYF. The sequenced CDR3 bases are TGCGCCAGCAGCCCGAAGACTAGCGGGAGTTACGAG.

Ten or more counts support this clone. The read terminates 3 residues before the CDR3 end, so the remaining end is supplied by the germline J gene. The V call is TRBV20-1, the J call TRBJ1-1; tentative D call: TRBD1 (6 bases). This CDR3 has 15 amino acids. V gave up 6 bases and J gave up 3 bases, with 20 bases separating them. CDR1 and CDR2 (germline): DFQATT, SNEGSKA (reference sequence). CDR3 region: CSAPQGQGPYTEAFF. The sequenced CDR3 bases are TGCAGTGCACCTCAGGGGCAGGGGCCTTACACTGAA.

This clone was found a few times. This sample includes further DNA sequences coding for the same CDR3. The sequenced part of the CDR3 DNA is TGTGCCAGCAGTTTCAACGGACAGGGGGGGACTGAA. This gives the protein CASSFNGQGGTE. The CDR3 in full is CASSFNGQGGTEAFF. The genes are TRBV7-2 and TRBJ1-1, with 10 bases lining up with TRBD1. The CDR3 goes on 3 residues after the read ends, and that part is filled in from the germline J gene. Germline V gene sequence: CDR1 SGHTA, CDR2 FQGNSA. The ends lost 6 bases at V and 5 bases at J; junction bases unmatched: 9. CDR3 size: 15 residues.

This clone has at least ten counts. The read terminates 3 residues before the CDR3 end, so the remaining end is supplied by the germline J gene. The chain is built from TRBV20-1 and TRBJ2-3, with 9 bases matching TRBD1. The CDR3 has 14 amino acids. From germline, CDR1 is DFQATT and CDR2 SNEGSKA (reference sequence). V lost 3 bases to trimming and J lost 3 bases; unmatched junction nucleotides: 4. The CDR3 DNA, read in part, is TGCAGTGCTAGGAGGGGGACAGGGACAGATACG. This gives the protein CSARRGTGTDT. The CDR3 in full is CSARRGTGTDTQYF.

By frequency in the sample, this clone is medium-sized (0.01 to 0.1%). The read ends 3 residues shy of where the CDR3 ends; the end is completed using the germline J gene. This sequence joins TRBV10-1 and TRBJ2-3; D is unresolved. The CDR3 length is 15 residues. Per the germline V gene, CDR1 is WNHNN and CDR2 is SYGVQD (reference sequence). Trimming cost V 0 bases and J 4 bases, with 11 bases left between them. CDR3 region: CASSESSPIPDTQYF. The covered CDR3 bases are TGCGCCAGCAGTGAGTCTTCCCCAATTCCAGATACG.

This clone came up many times. The read terminates 3 residues ahead of where the CDR3 ends, so the germline J gene completes it. V usage is TRBV5-1 and J usage is TRBJ1-2, with unresolved D. Per the germline V gene, CDR1 is SGHRS and CDR2 is YFSETQ. This CDR3 is built from 14 residues. The DNA read from the CDR3 is TGCGCCAGCAGCTTGGAGGGCGCACGGCGCGGC. This codes for CASSLEGARRG. The complete CDR3 reads CASSLEGARRGYTF.

This clone has a count of ten or more. Read coverage stops 3 residues before the CDR3 terminus; the germline J gene supplies the remainder. The genes are TRBV5-1 and TRBJ2-3; the match to TRBD1 covers 9 bases. The CDR3 has 16 residues. Per germline, CDR1 SGHRS and CDR2 YFSETQ. V dropped 0 bases and J dropped 6; count of bases not matched to a gene: 8. The sequenced CDR3 bases are TGCGCCAGCAGCTTGGGGGTACAGGGGGCTTATGATACG. This translates into CASSLGVQGAYDT. The entire CDR3 reads CASSLGVQGAYDTQYF.

In this sample, this clone turned up many times. Read sequence stops 3 residues before the CDR3 end, and the germline J gene provides the missing end. This chain joins TRBV15 and TRBJ2-5, with 11 bases identical to TRBD2. CDR3 length equals 14 residues. J was trimmed by 2 bases and V by 6 bases; bases with no gene match: 2. The germline CDR1 and CDR2 sequences are LNHNV and YYDKDF (reference sequence). The CDR3 reads CATRLAGGQETQYF. The part of the CDR3 DNA that was read is TGTGCCACCAGGTTAGCGGGAGGGCAAGAGACC.

This clone was detected many times. From the germline J gene comes the end of the CDR3, since the read stops 3 residues before it. The rearrangement links TRBV2 to TRBJ2-7; either TRBD1 or TRBD2 may fit D (5 bases each). Deletions cut 6 bases from V and 3 bases from J, with 21 bases between. CDR1 and CDR2 (germline): SNHLY, FYNNEI. This CDR3 comprises 16 residues. CDR3 DNA, as far as it was read: TGTGCCAGCAGCGGACAAACCGGGCTGAGGGACTACGAG. Protein product: CASSGQTGLRDYE. The CDR3 reads in full as CASSGQTGLRDYEQYF. Full variable domain (rest looked up from reference TRBV2 and TRBJ2-7): EPEVTQTPSHQVTQMGQEVILRCVPISNHLYFYWYRQILGQKVEFLVSFYNNEISEKSEIFDDQFSVERPDGSNFTLKIRSTKLEDSAMYFCASSGQTGLRDYEQYFGPGTRLTVT.

This clone was detected many times. The read ends 3 residues before the CDR3 terminus; that terminus is restored from the germline J gene. The gene calls are TRBV20-1 and TRBJ2-3; TRBD1 matches 10 bases. The V gene end was trimmed by 1 base and the J gene end by 1 base; junction bases not matched to a gene: 8. Per the germline V gene, CDR1 is DFQATT and CDR2 is SNEGSKA (reference sequence). The CDR3 loop spans 17 amino acids. The sequenced part of the CDR3 DNA is TGCAGTGCTAGAGCTCATCCGGACAGGGGGGGCACAGATACG. Protein sequence: CSARAHPDRGGTDT. Given in full, the CDR3 is CSARAHPDRGGTDTQYF.

Note on this clone: The read halts 3 residues ahead of the CDR3 end, with the missing end drawn from the germline J gene. The chain links TRBV2 to TRBJ1-2, with 9 bases aligning to TRBD1. The V and J ends lost 0 bases and 5 bases, in that order; junction bases with no gene match: 4. The CDR3 has 15 amino acids. Germline loops: CDR1 SNHLY, CDR2 FYNNEI. Partial CDR3 DNA: TGTGCCAGCAGTGAAGCGGGACAGGGAAGGTATGGC. As protein: CASSEAGQGRYG. The complete CDR3 reads CASSEAGQGRYGYTF. The complete variable domain, with remaining parts taken from reference TRBV2 and TRBJ1-2, reads EPEVTQTPSHQVTQMGQEVILRCVPISNHLYFYWYRQILGQKVEFLVSFYNNEISEKSEIFDDQFSVERPDGSNFTLKIRSTKLEDSAMYFCASSEAGQGRYGYTFGSGTRLTVV.

This clone appeared many times. From the germline J gene comes the end of the CDR3, since the read stops 3 residues before it. The V and J genes are TRBV20-1 and TRBJ1-5, with D maybe TRBD1 (5 bases). V lost 6 bases to trimming and J lost 0 bases, with 12 bases between them. CDR3 length equals 14 residues. Germline loops: CDR1 DFQATT, CDR2 SNEGSKA (reference sequence). CDR3 DNA, as far as it was read: TGCAGTGCCGTTCCGGACAATAGCAATCAGCCC. Translation gives CSAVPDNSNQP. The entire CDR3 is CSAVPDNSNQPQHF.

This clone was counted many times. Coverage ceases 3 residues before the CDR3 finishes, and the germline J gene fills in the end. The V and J genes are TRBV20-1 and TRBJ2-1, with 9 bases fitting TRBD2. V lost 7 bases and J lost 8; bases outside the gene matches: 21. The CDR3 length is 17 residues. In germline, CDR1 is DFQATT, CDR2 SNEGSKA (reference sequence). CDR3 bases read: TGCAGTGTTGGGCTAGCGGGGACCCTGGGGTTCGCAGATGAG. Its protein is CSVGLAGTLGFADE. The whole CDR3 is CSVGLAGTLGFADEQFF.